A selection of T cell receptor beta chains follows, all from one sample in a study of T cells after yellow fever vaccination. TCRdb analysed the 5' RACE reads with MiXCR anew, one entry per CDR3 protein. Among 60,000 to 95,000 distinct CDR3 sequences listed, around 7.1% were seen once. The sequences come from CD8+ T cells sorted from PBMCs, collected about 10 days after the first yellow fever vaccination. The origin of the receptors is a man younger than 35 who received the YFV17D yellow fever vaccine. The CDR3 runs from the conserved cysteine through the conserved F or W. D genes are given only for firm matches. A clone size is listed for some rows: how often the clone was seen (once, few, many), or a class if it is expanded.

j_call: TRBJ2-3; v_call: TRBV10-3; clone_size: many; d_call: TRBD2; cdr3_length: 15; cdr3_aa: CAIKTGLADSDTQYF; cdr3_nt: TGTGCCATCAAGACTGGACTAGCGGATTCAGATACGCAGTATTTT
j_call: TRBJ1-6; v_call: TRBV9; clone_size: -; d_call: -; cdr3_length: 19; cdr3_aa: CASSGRADRTSSYNSPLHF; cdr3_nt: TGTGCCAGCAGCGGAAGAGCCGACAGGACGAGCTCCTATAATTCACCCCTCCACTTT
j_call: TRBJ1-5; v_call: TRBV6-2/TRBV6-3; clone_size: many; d_call: -; cdr3_length: 14; cdr3_aa: CASRLDGPNQPQHF; cdr3_nt: TGTGCCAGCAGGCTAGACGGACCCAATCAGCCCCAGCATTTT
j_call: TRBJ1-1; v_call: TRBV6-2/TRBV6-3; clone_size: few; d_call: -; cdr3_length: 14; cdr3_aa: CASSYQQLNTEAFF; cdr3_nt: TGTGCCAGCAGTTACCAGCAGCTGAACACTGAAGCTTTCTTT
j_call: TRBJ1-4; v_call: TRBV5-5; clone_size: few; d_call: -; cdr3_length: 11; cdr3_aa: CASSIREKLFF; cdr3_nt: TGTGCCAGCAGCATACGTGAAAAACTGTTTTTT
j_call: TRBJ1-3; v_call: TRBV10-3; clone_size: -; d_call: TRBD1; cdr3_length: 21; cdr3_aa: CAISESQSRTGVQNSGNTIYF; cdr3_nt: TGTGCCATCAGTGAGTCCCAGTCAAGGACAGGGGTTCAAAACTCTGGAAACACCATATATTTT
j_call: TRBJ2-3; v_call: TRBV24-1; clone_size: many; d_call: -; cdr3_length: 14; cdr3_aa: CATSSSVPPDTQYF; cdr3_nt: TGTGCCACCAGTAGCAGCGTGCCCCCCGATACGCAGTATTTT
j_call: TRBJ1-2; v_call: TRBV29-1; clone_size: -; d_call: -; cdr3_length: 14; cdr3_aa: CSVEDYGQNYGYTF; cdr3_nt: TGCAGCGTTGAAGATTACGGACAGAACTATGGCTACACCTTC
j_call: TRBJ1-2; v_call: TRBV7-2; clone_size: many; d_call: -; cdr3_length: 15; cdr3_aa: CASSSTASRMYGYTF; cdr3_nt: TGTGCCAGCAGCTCAACAGCATCGAGAATGTATGGCTACACCTTC
j_call: TRBJ2-7; v_call: TRBV2; clone_size: -; d_call: TRBD1; cdr3_length: 14; cdr3_aa: CASSDRDRSYEQYF; cdr3_nt: TGTGCCAGCAGCGACCGGGACAGGTCCTACGAGCAGTACTTC
j_call: TRBJ2-5; v_call: TRBV5-8; clone_size: many; d_call: -; cdr3_length: 13; cdr3_aa: CASSRHLGETQYF; cdr3_nt: TGTGCCAGCAGCCGACACCTGGGGGAGACCCAGTACTTC
j_call: TRBJ2-1; v_call: TRBV7-3; clone_size: many; d_call: TRBD2; cdr3_length: 15; cdr3_aa: CASSLKTSGLGEQFF; cdr3_nt: TGTGCCAGCAGCTTAAAGACTAGCGGCCTGGGAGAGCAGTTCTTC
j_call: TRBJ2-1; v_call: TRBV5-1; clone_size: -; d_call: -; cdr3_length: 15; cdr3_aa: CASSSARGLYNEQFF; cdr3_nt: TGCGCCAGCAGCTCCGCCCGGGGGTTGTACAATGAGCAGTTCTTC
j_call: TRBJ2-1; v_call: TRBV25-1; clone_size: -; d_call: TRBD2; cdr3_length: 16; cdr3_aa: CASSERASGAYNEQFF; cdr3_nt: TGTGCCAGCAGTGAACGAGCAAGCGGGGCCTACAATGAGCAGTTCTTC
j_call: TRBJ2-5; v_call: TRBV11-2; clone_size: many; d_call: -; cdr3_length: 16; cdr3_aa: CASSLDLRGSGETQYF; cdr3_nt: TGTGCCAGCAGCTTAGATCTCAGGGGTTCGGGCGAGACCCAGTACTTC
j_call: TRBJ1-1; v_call: TRBV20-1; clone_size: many; d_call: -; cdr3_length: 13; cdr3_aa: CSAPWGAGTEAFF; cdr3_nt: TGCAGTGCTCCCTGGGGCGCGGGGACTGAAGCTTTCTTT
j_call: TRBJ2-1; v_call: TRBV9; clone_size: many; d_call: -; cdr3_length: 11; cdr3_aa: CASSTGREQFF; cdr3_nt: TGTGCCAGCAGCACGGGGCGTGAGCAGTTCTTC
j_call: TRBJ2-2; v_call: TRBV15; clone_size: many; d_call: -; cdr3_length: 17; cdr3_aa: CATSRDRNGGNTGELFF; cdr3_nt: TGTGCCACCAGCAGAGATAGGAACGGGGGGAACACCGGGGAGCTGTTTTTT
j_call: TRBJ2-1; v_call: TRBV19; clone_size: many; d_call: TRBD2; cdr3_length: 13; cdr3_aa: CASSIVTSGEQFF; cdr3_nt: TGTGCCAGTAGTATAGTAACTAGCGGTGAGCAGTTCTTC
j_call: TRBJ2-1; v_call: TRBV7-9; clone_size: many; d_call: -; cdr3_length: 13; cdr3_aa: CASSITQPPEQFF; cdr3_nt: TGTGCCAGCAGCATAACCCAGCCGCCTGAGCAGTTCTTC
j_call: TRBJ2-7; v_call: TRBV11-2; clone_size: -; d_call: TRBD1; cdr3_length: 14; cdr3_aa: CASSWGQRSSEHYF; cdr3_nt: TGTGCCAGCAGCTGGGGACAGCGCTCCTCCGAGCATTACTTC
j_call: TRBJ1-1; v_call: TRBV5-1; clone_size: many; d_call: -; cdr3_length: 14; cdr3_aa: CASSPSGRDTEAFF; cdr3_nt: TGCGCCAGCAGCCCGTCCGGCCGGGACACTGAAGCTTTCTTT
j_call: TRBJ1-1; v_call: TRBV6-2/TRBV6-3; clone_size: many; d_call: -; cdr3_length: 13; cdr3_aa: CASTIWETTEAFF; cdr3_nt: TGTGCCAGCACCATATGGGAGACGACTGAAGCTTTCTTT
j_call: TRBJ2-7; v_call: TRBV4-3; clone_size: many; d_call: TRBD1; cdr3_length: 16; cdr3_aa: CASSQDPRTGAYEQYF; cdr3_nt: TGCGCCAGCAGCCAAGATCCCCGGACAGGAGCCTACGAGCAGTACTTC
j_call: TRBJ1-1; v_call: TRBV5-1; clone_size: many; d_call: TRBD1; cdr3_length: 15; cdr3_aa: CASSSTGAWNTEAFF; cdr3_nt: TGCGCCAGCAGCTCGACAGGGGCTTGGAACACTGAAGCTTTCTTT
j_call: TRBJ2-3; v_call: TRBV9; clone_size: many; d_call: TRBD2; cdr3_length: 18; cdr3_aa: CASSVESGSGGPVDTQYF; cdr3_nt: TGTGCCAGCAGCGTAGAATCGGGTAGCGGGGGGCCGGTAGATACGCAGTATTTT
j_call: TRBJ1-2; v_call: TRBV5-5; clone_size: -; d_call: TRBD1; cdr3_length: 14; cdr3_aa: CASSTGTGTYGYTF; cdr3_nt: TGTGCCAGCAGTACCGGGACAGGGACCTATGGCTACACCTTC
j_call: TRBJ1-2; v_call: TRBV4-1; clone_size: many; d_call: -; cdr3_length: 15; cdr3_aa: CASSHPPGEDYGYTF; cdr3_nt: TGCGCCAGCAGCCACCCCCCGGGGGAAGACTATGGCTACACCTTC
j_call: TRBJ2-5; v_call: TRBV19; clone_size: few; d_call: -; cdr3_length: 16; cdr3_aa: CASVERADENRETQYF; cdr3_nt: TGTGCCAGTGTCGAGAGGGCCGACGAGAACCGAGAGACCCAGTACTTC
j_call: TRBJ2-2; v_call: TRBV29-1; clone_size: many; d_call: -; cdr3_length: 14; cdr3_aa: CSVSLYRETGELFF; cdr3_nt: TGCAGCGTCAGCTTATACAGGGAGACCGGGGAGCTGTTTTTT
j_call: TRBJ1-6; v_call: TRBV6-5; clone_size: many; d_call: -; cdr3_length: 16; cdr3_aa: CASRPTVDSYNSPLHF; cdr3_nt: TGTGCCAGCAGACCGACAGTTGACTCCTATAATTCACCCCTCCACTTT
j_call: TRBJ2-5; v_call: TRBV2; clone_size: many; d_call: TRBD2; cdr3_length: 16; cdr3_aa: CASSHDSIAGEETQYF; cdr3_nt: TGTGCCAGCAGTCACGACTCCATAGCGGGGGAAGAGACCCAGTACTTC
j_call: TRBJ2-5; v_call: TRBV4-2; clone_size: -; d_call: -; cdr3_length: 16; cdr3_aa: CASSQERSAGFETQYF; cdr3_nt: TGTGCCAGCAGCCAAGAACGTTCCGCGGGGTTTGAGACCCAGTACTTC
j_call: TRBJ2-7; v_call: TRBV12-3/TRBV12-4; clone_size: many; d_call: TRBD1; cdr3_length: 16; cdr3_aa: CASSLATGSVTNEQYF; cdr3_nt: TGTGCCAGCAGTTTAGCGACAGGGTCCGTTACTAACGAGCAGTACTTC
j_call: TRBJ2-1; v_call: TRBV7-9; clone_size: many; d_call: -; cdr3_length: 15; cdr3_aa: CASSLVQGEINEQFF; cdr3_nt: TGTGCCAGCAGCTTAGTGCAGGGTGAAATCAATGAGCAGTTCTTC
j_call: TRBJ1-3; v_call: TRBV6-1; clone_size: many; d_call: -; cdr3_length: 14; cdr3_aa: CASSQGISGNTIYF; cdr3_nt: TGTGCCAGCAGTCAGGGAATCTCTGGAAACACCATATATTTT
j_call: TRBJ1-1; v_call: TRBV6-2/TRBV6-3; clone_size: many; d_call: -; cdr3_length: 15; cdr3_aa: CASSYRSHENTEAFF; cdr3_nt: TGTGCCAGCAGTTACCGCTCACACGAGAACACTGAAGCTTTCTTT
j_call: TRBJ1-1; v_call: TRBV4-3; clone_size: many; d_call: -; cdr3_length: 15; cdr3_aa: CASSQDRGAGTEAFF; cdr3_nt: TGCGCCAGCAGCCAAGATCGCGGGGCAGGGACTGAAGCTTTCTTT
j_call: TRBJ2-2; v_call: TRBV4-3; clone_size: many; d_call: TRBD1; cdr3_length: 18; cdr3_aa: CASSQALGGTGITGELFF; cdr3_nt: TGCGCCAGCAGCCAAGCCCTTGGCGGGACAGGGATCACCGGGGAGCTGTTTTTT
j_call: TRBJ2-5; v_call: TRBV12-5; clone_size: many; d_call: -; cdr3_length: 14; cdr3_aa: CASGLGQIQETQYF; cdr3_nt: TGTGCTAGTGGTTTGGGGCAGATCCAAGAGACCCAGTACTTC
j_call: TRBJ2-5; v_call: TRBV27; clone_size: few; d_call: TRBD2; cdr3_length: 13; cdr3_aa: CASGLGGIETQYF; cdr3_nt: TGTGCCAGCGGCCTCGGGGGGATAGAGACCCAGTACTTC
j_call: TRBJ2-3; v_call: TRBV9; clone_size: -; d_call: TRBD1; cdr3_length: 16; cdr3_aa: CASSVATTGWPDTQYF; cdr3_nt: TGTGCCAGCAGCGTAGCTACGACAGGGTGGCCAGATACGCAGTATTTT
j_call: TRBJ2-2; v_call: TRBV24-1; clone_size: many; d_call: -; cdr3_length: 11; cdr3_aa: CATSKLDKLFF; cdr3_nt: TGTGCCACCTCTAAGCTGGACAAGCTGTTTTTT
j_call: TRBJ1-5; v_call: TRBV6-6; clone_size: -; d_call: -; cdr3_length: 13; cdr3_aa: CASAGGSNQPQHF; cdr3_nt: TGTGCCAGCGCTGGGGGTAGCAATCAGCCCCAGCATTTT
j_call: TRBJ2-1; v_call: TRBV7-9; clone_size: -; d_call: -; cdr3_length: 11; cdr3_aa: CASRQYNEQFF; cdr3_nt: TGTGCCAGCAGACAATACAATGAGCAGTTCTTC
j_call: TRBJ2-3; v_call: TRBV11-2; clone_size: -; d_call: TRBD2; cdr3_length: 13; cdr3_aa: CASLAVPTDTQYF; cdr3_nt: TGTGCCAGTCTAGCGGTCCCCACAGATACGCAGTATTTT
j_call: TRBJ2-3; v_call: TRBV4-3; clone_size: many; d_call: TRBD2; cdr3_length: 15; cdr3_aa: CASSPTSGGADTQYF; cdr3_nt: TGCGCCAGCAGCCCGACTAGCGGGGGGGCAGATACGCAGTATTTT
j_call: TRBJ1-3; v_call: TRBV7-8; clone_size: many; d_call: -; cdr3_length: 15; cdr3_aa: CASSLVGRGGNTIYF; cdr3_nt: TGTGCCAGCAGCTTAGTGGGGAGAGGCGGAAACACCATATATTTT
j_call: TRBJ2-1; v_call: TRBV5-4; clone_size: many; d_call: -; cdr3_length: 12; cdr3_aa: CASSDENVEQFF; cdr3_nt: TGTGCCAGCAGCGACGAGAATGTTGAGCAGTTCTTC
j_call: TRBJ2-3; v_call: TRBV12-3/TRBV12-4; clone_size: many; d_call: -; cdr3_length: 15; cdr3_aa: CASRPGQRWGDTQYF; cdr3_nt: TGTGCCAGCAGACCCGGACAGAGGTGGGGAGATACGCAGTATTTT
j_call: TRBJ2-7; v_call: TRBV12-3/TRBV12-4; clone_size: few; d_call: -; cdr3_length: 13; cdr3_aa: CASSSRGSSEQYF; cdr3_nt: TGTGCCAGCAGTAGCAGGGGTTCTTCCGAGCAGTACTTC
j_call: TRBJ2-6; v_call: TRBV12-3/TRBV12-4; clone_size: many; d_call: TRBD1; cdr3_length: 18; cdr3_aa: CASSLPRQGIPGANVLTF; cdr3_nt: TGTGCCAGCAGTTTACCCCGACAGGGAATCCCTGGGGCCAACGTCCTGACTTTC
j_call: TRBJ2-1; v_call: TRBV4-1; clone_size: many; d_call: -; cdr3_length: 14; cdr3_aa: CASSQDTGPDEQFF; cdr3_nt: TGCGCCAGCAGCCAAGATACTGGGCCGGATGAGCAGTTCTTC
j_call: TRBJ2-5; v_call: TRBV24-1; clone_size: many; d_call: -; cdr3_length: 14; cdr3_aa: CATSDRDSKETQYF; cdr3_nt: TGTGCCACCAGTGACAGGGACTCGAAAGAGACCCAGTACTTC
j_call: TRBJ2-2; v_call: TRBV29-1; clone_size: many; d_call: -; cdr3_length: 12; cdr3_aa: CSVDHYTGELFF; cdr3_nt: TGCAGCGTTGATCATTACACCGGGGAGCTGTTTTTT